The 2 T cell receptor beta chains below were found in one sample sequenced in a study of T-cell memory formation after mild COVID-19. Via MiXCR, TCRdb re-called the 5' RACE reads, giving one row per CDR3 protein. The sample yields some 340,000 distinct CDR3 sequences, 10% to 15% seen once. Input material: PBMCs or a T cell subset sorted from them (not recorded which). The receptor source for this set is a man aged 18 to 30 who had mild COVID-19 (a few samples of this study predate the infection). Cell type and time point are not known.

The chain is built from TRBV27 and TRBJ2-1; tentative D call: TRBD2 (5 bases). Trimming removed 8 bases at V and 9 bases at J, with 14 bases between. The CDR3 length is 12 residues. CDR1 and CDR2 (germline): MNHEY, SMNVEV (reference sequence). The CDR3 DNA sequence: TGTGCCAGCGGACTGCTGCAGCGTGAGCAGTTCTTC. This codes for CASGLLQREQFF.

The CDR3 protein is CATSDIAGHTGELFF. DNA of the CDR3: TGTGCCACCAGTGATATTGCAGGCCACACCGGGGAGCTGTTTTTT. The chain has TRBV24-1 and TRBJ2-2; D ambiguous. CDR3 length equals 15 residues. Deletions cut 3 bases from V and 3 bases from J, with 10 bases between. Per the germline V gene, CDR1 is KGHDR and CDR2 is SFDVKD.